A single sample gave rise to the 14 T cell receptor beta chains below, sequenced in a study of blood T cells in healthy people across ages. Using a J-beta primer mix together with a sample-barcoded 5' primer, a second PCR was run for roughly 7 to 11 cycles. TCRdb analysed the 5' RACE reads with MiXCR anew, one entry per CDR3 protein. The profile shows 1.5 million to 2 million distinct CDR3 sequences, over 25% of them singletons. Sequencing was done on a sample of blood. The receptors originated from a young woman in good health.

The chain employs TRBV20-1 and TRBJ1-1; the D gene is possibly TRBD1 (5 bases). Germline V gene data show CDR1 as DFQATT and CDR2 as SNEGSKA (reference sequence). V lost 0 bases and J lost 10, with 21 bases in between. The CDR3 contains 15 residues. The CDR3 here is CSARDSLWDLRRAFF. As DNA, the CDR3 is TGCAGTGCTAGAGATTCACTATGGGACTTGAGGCGAGCTTTCTTT.

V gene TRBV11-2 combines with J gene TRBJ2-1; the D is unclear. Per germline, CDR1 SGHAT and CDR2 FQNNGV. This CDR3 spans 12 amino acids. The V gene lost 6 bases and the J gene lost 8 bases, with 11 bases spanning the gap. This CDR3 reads CASRGTIYEQFF. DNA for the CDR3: TGTGCCAGCAGGGGCACTATCTATGAGCAGTTCTTC. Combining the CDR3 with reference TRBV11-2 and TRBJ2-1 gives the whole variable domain EAGVAQSPRYKIIEKRQSVAFWCNPISGHATLYWYQQILGQGPKLLIQFQNNGVVDDSQLPKDRFSAERLKGVDSTLKIQPAKLEDSAVYLCASRGTIYEQFFGPGTRLTVL.

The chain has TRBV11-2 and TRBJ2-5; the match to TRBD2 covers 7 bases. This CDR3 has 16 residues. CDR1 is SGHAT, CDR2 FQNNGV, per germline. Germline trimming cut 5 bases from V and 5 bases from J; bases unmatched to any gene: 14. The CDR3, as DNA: TGTGCCAGCAGCGGAATCTGGGGGAGGGCCATGGAGACCCAGTACTTC. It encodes CASSGIWGRAMETQYF.

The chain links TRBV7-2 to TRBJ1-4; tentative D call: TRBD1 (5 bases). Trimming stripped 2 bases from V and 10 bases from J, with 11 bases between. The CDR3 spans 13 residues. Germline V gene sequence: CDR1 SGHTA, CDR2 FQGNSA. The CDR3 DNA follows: TGTGCCAGCAGCTTACCAGGGATCGGAAAACTGTTTTTT. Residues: CASSLPGIGKLFF.

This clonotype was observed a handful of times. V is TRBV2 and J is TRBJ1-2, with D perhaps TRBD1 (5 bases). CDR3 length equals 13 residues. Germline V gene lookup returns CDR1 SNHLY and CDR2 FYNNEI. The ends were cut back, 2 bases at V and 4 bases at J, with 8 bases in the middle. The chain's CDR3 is CASSEYRLYGYTF. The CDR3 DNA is TGTGCCAGCAGTGAATACAGGCTCTATGGCTACACCTTC.

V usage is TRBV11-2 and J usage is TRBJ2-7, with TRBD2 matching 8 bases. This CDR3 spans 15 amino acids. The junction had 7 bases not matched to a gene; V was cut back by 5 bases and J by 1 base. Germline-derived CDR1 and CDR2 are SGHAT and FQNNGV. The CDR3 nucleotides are TGTGCCAGCAGCCCCAGCGGGAGTATGTCCTACGAGCAGTACTTC. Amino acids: CASSPSGSMSYEQYF.

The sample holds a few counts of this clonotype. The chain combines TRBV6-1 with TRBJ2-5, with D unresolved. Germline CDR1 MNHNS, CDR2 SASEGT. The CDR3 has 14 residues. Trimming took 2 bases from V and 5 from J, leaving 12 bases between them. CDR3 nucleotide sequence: TGTGCCAGCAGTGAATTGGCCTCTCGGGAGACCCAGTACTTC. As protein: CASSELASRETQYF.

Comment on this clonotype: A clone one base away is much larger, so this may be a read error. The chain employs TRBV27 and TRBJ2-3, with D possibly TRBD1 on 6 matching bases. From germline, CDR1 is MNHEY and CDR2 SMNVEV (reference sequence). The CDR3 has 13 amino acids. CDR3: CASSRGQTDAQYF. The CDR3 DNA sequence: TGTGCCAGCAGTAGGGGACAAACAGATGCGCAGTATTTT.

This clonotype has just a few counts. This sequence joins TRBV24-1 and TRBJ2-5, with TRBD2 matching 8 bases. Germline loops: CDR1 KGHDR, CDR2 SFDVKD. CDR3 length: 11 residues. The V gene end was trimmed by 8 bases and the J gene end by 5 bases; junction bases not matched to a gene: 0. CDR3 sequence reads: CATKRGETQYF. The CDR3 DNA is TGTGCCACCAAGCGGGGGGAGACCCAGTACTTC.

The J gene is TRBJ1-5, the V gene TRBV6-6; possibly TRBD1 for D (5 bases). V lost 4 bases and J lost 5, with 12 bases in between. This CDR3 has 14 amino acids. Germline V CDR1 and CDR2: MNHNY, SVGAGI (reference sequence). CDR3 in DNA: TGTGCCAGCAGTTGGGGTGTGGGGGATCAGCCCCAGCATTTT. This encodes CASSWGVGDQPQHF.

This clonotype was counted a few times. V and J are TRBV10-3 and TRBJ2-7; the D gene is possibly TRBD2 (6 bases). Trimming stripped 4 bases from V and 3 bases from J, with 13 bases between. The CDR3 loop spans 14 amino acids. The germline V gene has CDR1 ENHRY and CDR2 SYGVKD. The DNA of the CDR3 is TGTGCCATCAGTGGGGGGGTATCGGGCTACGAGCAGTACTTC. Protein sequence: CAISGGVSGYEQYF.

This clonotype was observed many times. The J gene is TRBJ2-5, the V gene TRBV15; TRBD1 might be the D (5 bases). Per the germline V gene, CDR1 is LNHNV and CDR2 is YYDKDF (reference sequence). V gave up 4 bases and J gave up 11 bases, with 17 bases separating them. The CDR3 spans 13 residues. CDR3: CATSTRQRAQQYF. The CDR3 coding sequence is TGTGCCACCAGCACCAGACAGCGAGCCCAGCAGTACTTC.

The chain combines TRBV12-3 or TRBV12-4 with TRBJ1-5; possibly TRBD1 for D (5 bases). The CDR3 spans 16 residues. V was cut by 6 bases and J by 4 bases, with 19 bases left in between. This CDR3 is CASSPRDGSGNQPQHF. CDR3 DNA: TGTGCCAGCAGCCCGAGGGACGGGAGCGGGAATCAGCCCCAGCATTTT.

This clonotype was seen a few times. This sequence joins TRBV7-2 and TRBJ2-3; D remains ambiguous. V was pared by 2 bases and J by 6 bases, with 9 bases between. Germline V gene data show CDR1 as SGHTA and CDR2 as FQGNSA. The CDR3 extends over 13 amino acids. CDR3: CASSLMGWDTQYF. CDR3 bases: TGTGCCAGCAGCTTAATGGGGTGGGATACGCAGTATTTT.